What follows are 4 T cell receptor beta chains derived from one specimen sequenced in a study of CD8 T cells in Susac syndrome. RNA amounts of about 0.5 to 1 ug underwent reverse transcription with random hexamers. TCRdb reprocessed the immunoSEQ multiplex PCR reads via MiXCR and lists one record per CDR3 protein. The sample carries 150,000 to 200,000 distinct CDR3 sequences, approximately 94% recorded once. Sequenced sample: CD4+ T cells from PBMCs. The receptors were gathered from a human donor with multiple sclerosis.

This clonotype was seen a handful of times. The chain carries TRBV6-5 and TRBJ2-3; tentatively, D is TRBD1 or TRBD2 (6 bases each). The ends were cut back, 2 bases at V and 6 bases at J, with 9 bases in the middle. CDR1 and CDR2 from the germline V gene are MNHEY and SVGAGI. The CDR3 runs 13 residues. CDR3 in amino acids: CASSYRGVDTQYF. CDR3 coding DNA: TGTGCCAGCAGTTACAGGGGGGTCGATACGCAGTATTTT.

The chain links TRBV5-4 to TRBJ2-5, with 9 bases that match TRBD1. Per the germline V gene, CDR1 is SGHNT and CDR2 is YYREEE (reference sequence). J lost 4 bases, V lost 2 bases, and 3 bases had no gene match. The CDR3 runs to 14 residues. The DNA for the CDR3 is TGTGCCAGCAGCTTTCGACAGGGGGTAGAGACCCAGTACTTC. Protein product: CASSFRQGVETQYF.

The CDR3 DNA is TGCAGTGCTAGAGATCTTGGGACTCGGAAGGAAAAACTGTTTTTT. Translated: CSARDLGTRKEKLFF. V and J are TRBV20-1 and TRBJ1-4; a weak D match, TRBD1 (5 bases). Looked up from germline, CDR1 is DFQATT and CDR2 is SNEGSKA (reference sequence). Deletions cut 0 bases from V and 8 bases from J, with 16 bases between. This CDR3 comprises 15 residues.

The chain recombines TRBV11-2 with TRBJ2-6, with D uncertain. Germline loops: CDR1 SGHAT, CDR2 FQNNGV. The V gene lost 0 bases and the J gene lost 2 bases, with 5 bases spanning the gap. There are 15 residues in the CDR3. CDR3 amino acids: CASSLDWAGANVLTF. The CDR3 DNA reads TGTGCCAGCAGCTTAGATTGGGCTGGGGCCAACGTCCTGACTTTC.